This T cell receptor beta chain originates from a study of shared clonotypes between healthy human individuals. The CDR3 is 14 residues long. Trimming left V 8 bases short and J 3 bases short, with 13 bases between. CDR1 is MGHRA, CDR2 YSYEKL, per germline. Naive CD8 populations comprised CD45RO-negative cells positively selected for CCR7, excluding terminally differentiated effector memory CD45RA+ cells. Original methodology: As immunoSEQ supplied junction-only sequences (without quality scores), filtering differed. Sequencing was performed with immunoSEQ multiplex PCR; in TCRdb, only in-frame clones are kept and a portion is missing. The DNA was the basis for D and trimming; V, J and clone size are from that table. The sample yields 550,000 to 600,000 clones, 95% to 98% seen once.

The TCR comes from a man aged 30 to 45 in good health. Sequencing was performed on naive CD8+ T cells sorted from blood. This rearrangement joins TRBV4-1 to TRBJ2-2, with unresolved D. CDR3 in amino acids: CASERNRDTGELFF. The DNA for the CDR3 is TGCGCCAGCGAACGAAACCGGGACACCGGGGAGCTGTTTTTT.